The rows below give T cell receptor beta chains drawn from one sample of a study of cytomegalovirus exposure and HLA in healthy donors. The table came from immunoSEQ multiplex PCR; TCRdb's copy has only in-frame clones and leaves some out. There are some 200,000 clones in the sample; about four fifths occur only once, and approximately 1.5% lies in the top ten. The specimen was PBMCs. These receptors were obtained from a woman younger than 35 in good health and CMV-seronegative. Each CDR3 is given with its conserved first and last residue. D genes are given only for firm matches. Where a row states a size, it is once, few, many or the class of an expanded clone; other rows omit it.

NA	NA	TRBV4-1	TRBJ1-2	CASSQDIVYTF	TGCGCCAGCAGCCAAGATATTGTCTACACCTTC
NA	TRBD1	TRBV6-5	TRBJ1-3	CASSLRDSNLLYF	TGTGCCAGCAGCCTGAGGGACAGCAACCTTTTATATTTT
NA	NA	TRBV20-1	TRBJ1-2	CSSRSFYGYTF	TGCAGTAGCCGGTCCTTCTATGGCTACACCTTC
NA	NA	TRBV5-1	TRBJ2-3	CASSLAGETDTQYF	TGCGCCAGCAGCTTGGCCGGGGAGACAGATACGCAGTATTTT
NA	TRBD1	TRBV10-3	TRBJ2-2	CAIRKEDRGRAGELFF	TGTGCCATCAGAAAGGAGGACAGGGGGCGCGCCGGGGAGCTGTTTTTT
NA	TRBD1	TRBV7-6	TRBJ1-2	CASSLEATGGELGYGYTF	TGTGCCAGCAGCTTAGAGGCTACAGGGGGCGAGTTAGGCTATGGCTACACCTTC
NA	NA	TRBV11-2	TRBJ1-1	CASSADFYTEAFF	TGTGCCAGCAGCGCGGACTTCTACACTGAAGCTTTCTTT
NA	TRBD2	TRBV5-1	TRBJ2-1	CASSLVTTSGRDEQFF	TGCGCCAGCAGCTTGGTAACCACTAGCGGCCGGGATGAGCAGTTCTTC
NA	TRBD2	TRBV10-1	TRBJ2-5	CASSVGTSGQETQYF	TGCGCCAGCAGTGTAGGGACTAGCGGCCAAGAGACCCAGTACTTC
NA	NA	TRBV4-1	TRBJ1-2	CASSQEGGWDYGYTF	TGCGCCAGCAGCCAAGAGGGCGGGTGGGACTATGGCTACACCTTC
NA	NA	TRBV4-2	TRBJ2-1	CASSGGSGPFSYNEQFF	TGTGCCAGCAGCGGGGGGAGCGGACCTTTTTCCTACAATGAGCAGTTCTTC
NA	TRBD2	TRBV5-4	TRBJ2-1	CASSLGLAGTRSYNEQFF	TGTGCCAGCAGCCTCGGACTAGCGGGAACGCGCTCCTACAATGAGCAGTTCTTC
NA	TRBD2	TRBV9	TRBJ2-1	CASSVNSAGGGYNEQFF	TGTGCCAGCAGCGTTAACTCAGCGGGAGGTGGGTACAATGAGCAGTTCTTC
NA	NA	TRBV27	TRBJ2-7	CASSLGTSYEQYF	TGTGCCAGCAGTTTAGGCACCTCCTACGAGCAGTACTTC
NA	TRBD2	TRBV4-2	TRBJ2-3	CASSPIFALAGPTDTQYF	TGTGCCAGCAGCCCTATATTTGCACTAGCGGGACCCACAGATACGCAGTATTTT
NA	NA	TRBV29-1	TRBJ1-2	CSVEGQALGYTF	TGCAGCGTTGAAGGGCAGGCCCTTGGCTACACCTTC
NA	NA	TRBV18	TRBJ2-3	CASSPGGITDTQYF	TGTGCCAGCTCACCGGGCGGGATCACAGATACGCAGTATTTT
once	TRBD2	TRBV10-2	TRBJ2-3	CASGGAGALKDTQYF	TGCGCCAGCGGGGGAGCGGGAGCGTTGAAAGATACGCAGTATTTT
few	TRBD1	TRBV6-5	TRBJ1-4	CASSGEGQGDEKLFF	TGTGCCAGCAGTGGGGAGGGACAGGGGGATGAAAAACTGTTTTTT
NA	TRBD2	TRBV6-6	TRBJ2-1	CASSIPGLAGNNEQFF	TGTGCCAGTAGTATACCCGGACTAGCGGGGAACAATGAGCAGTTCTTC
NA	TRBD2	TRBV7-2	TRBJ2-3	CASKKELAGGLSGTDTQYF	TGTGCCAGCAAGAAAGAGTTAGCGGGAGGGCTGTCTGGCACAGATACGCAGTATTTT
NA	TRBD1	TRBV7-9	TRBJ2-2	CASSVQGDTGELFF	TGTGCCAGCAGCGTTCAGGGGGACACCGGGGAGCTGTTTTTT
NA	TRBD1	TRBV19	TRBJ2-3	CASRRTRDRGRDTQYF	TGTGCCAGTAGACGAACGAGGGACAGGGGGCGTGATACGCAGTATTTT
NA	NA	TRBV7-9	TRBJ2-7	CSSSPESGSRAYEQYF	TGTTCCAGCAGCCCAGAGTCCGGGAGTAGGGCCTACGAGCAGTACTTC
NA	NA	TRBV28	TRBJ2-1	CASSLAGALYNEQFF	TGTGCCAGCAGTTTAGCAGGGGCCCTCTACAATGAGCAGTTCTTC
few	NA	TRBV5-6	TRBJ1-1	CASSLTGLNTEAFF	TGTGCCAGCAGCTTAACAGGGCTGAACACTGAAGCTTTCTTT
NA	TRBD1	TRBV23-1	TRBJ2-5	CASSPGGMGDQETQYF	TGCGCCAGCAGTCCAGGGGGAATGGGGGACCAAGAGACCCAGTACTTC
NA	NA	TRBV7-9	TRBJ1-5	CSSSFGFSSNQPQHF	TGTTCCAGCAGCTTCGGGTTCAGTAGCAATCAGCCCCAGCATTTT
NA	TRBD1	TRBV19	TRBJ1-1	CASSPTGTGATEAFF	TGTGCCAGTAGTCCAACCGGGACAGGGGCCACTGAAGCTTTCTTT
NA	TRBD2	TRBV11-2	TRBJ2-1	CASMELAGHEQFF	TGTGCCAGTATGGAACTAGCGGGACATGAGCAGTTCTTC
NA	TRBD2	TRBV7-2	TRBJ2-3	CASLLVLAGESDTQYF	TGTGCCAGCCTACTCGTACTAGCGGGAGAATCAGATACGCAGTATTTT
NA	NA	TRBV6-1	TRBJ2-3	CASSGTRGWETDTQYF	TGTGCCAGCAGTGGGACAAGGGGGTGGGAGACAGATACGCAGTATTTT
once	TRBD2	TRBV7-2	TRBJ2-1	CASSHSFSGSYEQFF	TGTGCCAGCAGCCATTCTTTTAGCGGGAGCTATGAGCAGTTCTTC
NA	NA	TRBV4-1	TRBJ2-1	CASSQLIQGRQFF	TGCGCCAGCAGCCAGCTAATACAGGGTAGACAGTTCTTC
few	TRBD2	TRBV5-4	TRBJ2-1	CASSLRLAGVEQFF	TGTGCCAGCAGCTTGAGACTAGCGGGAGTGGAGCAGTTCTTC
NA	TRBD2	TRBV19	TRBJ2-5	CASSVAGGKETQYF	TGTGCCAGTAGTGTGGCGGGAGGGAAAGAGACCCAGTACTTC
NA	NA	TRBV27	TRBJ2-7	CASSGGQYPLTGSYEQYF	TGTGCCAGCAGTGGTGGACAATACCCCCTCACAGGCTCCTACGAGCAGTACTTC
NA	TRBD1	TRBV6-5	TRBJ2-5	CASSGTGTGQETQYF	TGTGCCAGCAGTGGGACCGGGACAGGCCAAGAGACCCAGTACTTC
NA	TRBD1	TRBV6-5	TRBJ1-1	CASSGQGGLGTEAFF	TGTGCCAGCAGTGGACAAGGGGGCTTGGGCACTGAAGCTTTCTTT
NA	TRBD2	TRBV5-4	TRBJ2-7	CASRSEREATYEQYF	TGTGCCAGCAGGTCAGAGCGGGAGGCCACCTACGAGCAGTACTTC
NA	NA	TRBV19	TRBJ2-2	CASSYRVTGELFF	TGTGCCAGTAGTTACAGGGTTACCGGGGAGCTGTTTTTT
NA	TRBD1	TRBV6-5	TRBJ2-1	CASSYGQGALDEQFF	TGTGCCAGCAGTTACGGGCAGGGGGCATTGGATGAGCAGTTCTTC
NA	TRBD1	TRBV6-1	TRBJ2-7	CASSGRQGVSHEQYF	TGTGCCAGCAGTGGAAGACAGGGGGTCTCCCACGAGCAGTACTTC
NA	TRBD2	TRBV6-1	TRBJ2-2	CASSHRDYYTGELFF	TGTGCCAGCAGCCACCGGGACTACTACACCGGGGAGCTGTTTTTT
NA	NA	TRBV2	TRBJ1-2	CASSERTPRVPTF	TGTGCCAGCAGTGAACGGACTCCGCGGGTCCCCACCTTC
once	TRBD1	TRBV15	TRBJ2-7	CATSRDLSGTGEGEQYF	TGTGCCACCAGCAGAGATCTCTCCGGGACAGGGGAAGGCGAGCAGTACTTC
NA	TRBD1	TRBV28	TRBJ2-7	CASTGTGGLLYEQYF	TGTGCCAGCACCGGGACAGGGGGGCTACTCTACGAGCAGTACTTC
NA	TRBD1	TRBV28	TRBJ1-2	CASSLDREGYGYTF	TGTGCCAGCAGTTTGGACAGGGAGGGGTATGGCTACACCTTC
few	TRBD1	TRBV4-1	TRBJ1-2	CASSQDRQGRGYTF	TGCGCCAGCAGCCAAGACCGACAGGGACGGGGCTACACCTTC
NA	TRBD1	TRBV19	TRBJ1-2	CASSTFGTGGFQNYGYTF	TGTGCCAGTAGTACCTTCGGGACAGGGGGCTTTCAAAACTATGGCTACACCTTC
NA	NA	TRBV30	TRBJ1-1	CAWTWGVGGNTEAFF	TGTGCCTGGACGTGGGGGGTAGGAGGGAACACTGAAGCTTTCTTT
NA	NA	TRBV28	TRBJ2-7	CASSSLGGYEQYF	TGTGCCAGCAGTTCTCTGGGAGGCTACGAGCAGTACTTC